The 29 T cell receptor beta chains reported below all come from one sample, sequenced in a study of shared clonotypes between healthy human individuals. Profiled with immunoSEQ multiplex PCR; TCRdb holds only in-frame clones, not every one. This table holds some 980,000 clones, more than 75% found once. The sample comprised memory CD4+ T cells sorted from blood. Specified subset: CD45RA-negative fraction. These TCRs come from a man aged 18-30 years in good health.

This clone was seen at least ten times. The genes are TRBV29-1 and TRBJ1-1, with TRBD1 identical over 10 bases. This CDR3 contains 17 residues. Germline V gene data show CDR1 as SQVTM and CDR2 as ANQGSEA. The V and J ends lost 1 base and 1 base, in that order; junction bases with no gene match: 9. The DNA for the CDR3 is TGCAGCGTTGAAGCCCGACAGGGGGCGCGGGGGAACACTGAAGCTTTCTTT. Its protein is CSVEARQGARGNTEAFF.

The chain combines TRBV18 with TRBJ2-3; 10 bases fit TRBD2. Germline V gene sequence: CDR1 KGHSH, CDR2 LQKENI. The V gene end was trimmed by 2 bases and the J gene end by 4 bases; junction bases not matched to a gene: 9. CDR3 size: 17 residues. CDR3 residues: CASSPRSSGGASDTQYF. CDR3 coding DNA: TGTGCCAGCTCACCAAGGTCCAGCGGGGGGGCATCAGATACGCAGTATTTT. The full variable domain, its missing parts supplied by reference TRBV18 and TRBJ2-3, is NAGVMQNPRHLVRRRGQEARLRCSPMKGHSHVYWYRQLPEEGLKFMVYLQKENIIDESGMPKERFSAEFPKEGPSILRIQQVVRGDSAAYFCASSPRSSGGASDTQYFGPGTRLTVL.

The chain uses TRBV27 and TRBJ2-4; 9 bases are shared with TRBD1. CDR3 length: 16 amino acids. V was pared by 5 bases and J by 0 bases, with 5 bases of the junction left unmatched. The germline V gene encodes CDR1 MNHEY and CDR2 SMNVEV (reference sequence). CDR3 in DNA: TGTGCCAGCAGTCTGGGACAGGGATTAGCCAAAAACATTCAGTACTTC. This translates into CASSLGQGLAKNIQYF.

The sample holds a few counts of this clone. The rearrangement joins TRBV7-6 to TRBJ1-4; possibly TRBD1 for D (5 bases). With 8 bases removed from V and 8 bases from J, the gap between germline ends came to 15 bases. The CDR3 extends over 13 amino acids. Germline V gene data show CDR1 as SGHVS and CDR2 as FNYEAQ. The CDR3 sequence: CASGPGLGEKLFF. For the CDR3, the DNA is TGTGCCAGCGGGCCAGGGTTGGGGGAAAAACTGTTTTTT.

The chain carries TRBV6-1 and TRBJ2-2, with TRBD2 matching over 8 bases. Germline CDR1 MNHNS, CDR2 SASEGT. With V trimmed by 8 bases and J by 1 base, 6 bases remained unmatched. The CDR3 is 15 amino acids. The CDR3 bases are TGTGCCAGCTCGAGCGGGGGCTGGAACACCGGGGAGCTGTTTTTT. Encoded protein: CASSSGGWNTGELFF.

The chain links TRBV6-5 to TRBJ1-1, with D uncertain. Trimming removed 7 bases at V and 0 bases at J, with 9 bases between. CDR1 is MNHEY, CDR2 SVGAGI, per germline. The CDR3 contains 13 residues. CDR3 sequence (DNA): TGTGCCAGCATGAAACAGCTGAACACTGAAGCTTTCTTT. Translating gives CASMKQLNTEAFF.

The chain recombines TRBV23-1 with TRBJ1-5, with D perhaps matching TRBD1 (5 bases). TRBV23-1 is reported as an ORF; its role is uncertain. V was clipped by 0 bases and J by 0 bases, with 12 bases between them. This CDR3 is 17 amino acids long. The CDR3 DNA sequence: TGCGCCAGCAGTCAATCGTGGGGGTCCCTTAGCAATCAGCCCCAGCATTTT. Protein product: CASSQSWGSLSNQPQHF.

The chain recombines TRBV5-6 with TRBJ1-6, with D possibly being TRBD1 (6 bases). The CDR3 contains 15 residues. Germline lookup yields CDR1 SGHDT and CDR2 YYEEEE. V was pared by 2 bases and J by 10 bases, with 16 bases between. CDR3 DNA sequence: TGTGCCAGCAGCTTCCTAGCAGGGGTAGCGTCACCCCTCCACTTT. Translated: CASSFLAGVASPLHF.

V usage is TRBV7-8 and J usage is TRBJ2-1; 7 bases are a match to TRBD2. CDR1 is SGHVS, CDR2 FQNEAQ, per germline. Trimming took 2 bases from V and 5 from J; bases not matched to a gene: 6. This CDR3 has 15 residues. CDR3 loop: CASSLRDYLDNEQFF. The CDR3 DNA is TGTGCCAGCAGCTTAAGGGACTACCTCGACAATGAGCAGTTCTTC. Using reference TRBV7-8 and TRBJ2-1 for the parts outside the CDR3, the full variable domain is GAGVSQSPRYKVAKRGQDVALRCDPISGHVSLFWYQQALGQGPEFLTYFQNEAQLDKSGLPSDRFFAERPEGSVSTLKIQRTQQEDSAVYLCASSLRDYLDNEQFFGPGTRLTVL.

In regard to this clone: The same CDR3 is also encoded by other DNA sequences in this sample. This chain uses TRBV6-6 with TRBJ1-5; D not certain. This CDR3 has 12 residues. The V gene lost 0 bases and the J gene lost 6 bases, with 3 bases spanning the gap. Germline CDR1 reads MNHNY; CDR2 reads SVGAGI (reference sequence). DNA of the CDR3: TGTGCCAGCAGTTACTCTCGTCAGCCCCAGCATTTT. Amino acids: CASSYSRQPQHF.

The chain employs TRBV11-2 and TRBJ2-2; 8 bases are shared with TRBD1. Unmatched junction bases numbered 14, after V lost 7 bases and J lost 1 base. This CDR3 has 18 amino acids. In germline, CDR1 is SGHAT, CDR2 FQNNGV. The CDR3, as DNA: TGTGCCAGCACCTCTACCTTCTACGGGACAGGGAACACCGGGGAGCTGTTTTTT. Its protein product is CASTSTFYGTGNTGELFF.

This sequence joins TRBV7-2 and TRBJ2-6; D is uncertain. Germline V gene lookup returns CDR1 SGHTA and CDR2 FQGNSA. Trimming shortened V by 3 bases and J by 0 bases, and 9 bases separated the two germline ends. The CDR3 length is 16 residues. CDR3 sequence: CASSFRLSSGANVLTF. As DNA, the CDR3 is TGTGCCAGCAGCTTTCGACTTAGCTCTGGGGCCAACGTCCTGACTTTC.

J is TRBJ2-7 and V is TRBV10-3; 9 bases are a match to TRBD2. The CDR3 contains 13 residues. Germline CDR1 ENHRY, CDR2 SYGVKD. After removal of 11 bases from V and 4 bases from J, the junction contained 9 bases not matched to a gene. The DNA of the CDR3 is TGTGCCTCTTCAGCGGGGGGCCCATACGAGCAGTACTTC. Protein sequence: CASSAGGPYEQYF.

The chain combines TRBV2 with TRBJ2-3; TRBD2 matches 7 bases. Unmatched junction bases numbered 5, after V lost 5 bases and J lost 0 bases. The germline V gene encodes CDR1 SNHLY and CDR2 FYNNEI. This CDR3 has 15 residues. The CDR3 loop is CASSSAGLSTDTQYF. Written as DNA, the CDR3 is TGTGCCAGCAGTTCAGCGGGGCTTAGCACAGATACGCAGTATTTT.

The chain is built from TRBV2 and TRBJ2-5; TRBD1 might be the D (5 bases). Germline CDR1 is SNHLY and CDR2 is FYNNEI. CDR3 size: 15 residues. V was trimmed by 8 bases and J by 1 base, leaving 17 bases between them. This chain's CDR3 is CASSPRRGLQETQYF. Here the CDR3 DNA reads TGTGCCAGCTCCCCCCGTAGGGGCCTCCAAGAGACCCAGTACTTC.

The chain combines TRBV14 with TRBJ1-1; TRBD1 is a possible D gene (5 bases). Between the trimmed V and J ends, which lost 4 bases and 0 bases, there was a span of 12 bases. Germline CDR1 is SGHDN and CDR2 is FVKESK. The CDR3 runs to 15 residues. CDR3 loop: CASSPLTTVNTEAFF. CDR3 nucleotides: TGTGCCAGCAGCCCTCTAACGACAGTGAACACTGAAGCTTTCTTT.

The gene calls are TRBV9 and TRBJ2-1; D may correspond to TRBD1 or TRBD2 (5 bases each). Trimming pared 0 bases from V and 7 bases from J, leaving 8 bases between. The CDR3 contains 13 residues. Germline CDR1 is SGDLS and CDR2 is YYNGEE. CDR3 in DNA: TGTGCCAGCAGCGTAGATTGGGGGAATGAGCAGTTCTTC. Amino acid sequence: CASSVDWGNEQFF.

V usage is TRBV6-1 and J usage is TRBJ2-2; D uncertain. The germline V and J ends were trimmed by 6 bases and 5 bases, with 13 bases remaining between them. The CDR3 totals 14 residues. Germline lookup yields CDR1 MNHNS and CDR2 SASEGT. CDR3 sequence (DNA): TGTGCCAGCAGACGGCTACAGTCTACCGGGGAGCTGTTTTTT. Protein sequence: CASRRLQSTGELFF.

The rearrangement joins TRBV7-6 to TRBJ2-7, with a tentative D call TRBD1 (6 bases). V was pared by 3 bases and J by 3 bases, with 9 bases between. From germline, CDR1 is SGHVS and CDR2 FNYEAQ. The CDR3 loop spans 13 amino acids. DNA for the CDR3: TGTGCCAGCAGCTTTGGACAGCACTACGAGCAGTACTTC. Amino acids: CASSFGQHYEQYF.

The V and J genes are TRBV4-3 and TRBJ2-3; possible D gene TRBD2, 5 bases. The V end lost 8 bases, the J end lost 3 bases, and 12 bases lay between the germline ends. Germline V CDR1 and CDR2: LGHNA, YSLEER. The CDR3 contains 13 residues. The CDR3 here is CASGRGVTDTQYF. DNA for the CDR3: TGCGCCAGCGGGAGAGGTGTGACAGATACGCAGTATTTT.

The sample holds a few counts of this clone. This sample includes further DNA sequences coding for the same CDR3. The J gene is TRBJ2-3, the V gene TRBV9; D is uncertain. With 0 bases removed from V and 1 base from J, the gap between germline ends came to 9 bases. The germline gives CDR1 SGDLS, CDR2 YYNGEE. The CDR3 sequence is 15 residues long. The DNA of the CDR3 is TGTGCCAGCAGCGTAGGGCTCGCTGGCACAGATACGCAGTATTTT. Amino acid sequence: CASSVGLAGTDTQYF.

The chain recombines TRBV19 with TRBJ1-5; D perhaps matches TRBD1 (5 bases). CDR1 and CDR2 (germline): LNHDA, SQIVND (reference sequence). Trimming left V 3 bases short and J 2 bases short, with 11 bases between. The length of the CDR3 is 15 residues. CDR3 bases: TGTGCCAGTAGTATGGGGGGGTTAGGCAATCAGCCCCAGCATTTT. Its protein product is CASSMGGLGNQPQHF.

The chain links TRBV7-2 to TRBJ1-1; the D gene is possibly TRBD1 (6 bases). The V and J ends lost 5 bases and 2 bases respectively, with 12 bases between them. From germline, CDR1 is SGHTA and CDR2 FQGNSA. This CDR3 spans 14 amino acids. CDR3 in amino acids: CASSPDSTNTEAFF. The CDR3, as DNA: TGTGCCAGCAGCCCGGACAGTACAAACACTGAAGCTTTCTTT.

The chain couples TRBV6-5 to TRBJ1-2, with unresolved D. There are 14 residues in the CDR3. V was shortened by 6 bases and J by 1 base, with 12 bases between the two germline ends. Germline values: CDR1 MNHEY, CDR2 SVGAGI. CDR3: CASRRDAGNYGYTF. The CDR3 DNA is TGTGCCAGCAGGCGAGATGCCGGTAACTATGGCTACACCTTC.

CDR3 coding DNA: TGTGCCTGGAGTGTAAGGGAGAGCGGGGAGCTGTTTTTT. Amino acid sequence: CAWSVRESGELFF. V and J are TRBV30 and TRBJ1-3, with D maybe TRBD2 (5 bases). The last part of the DNA fits TRBJ2-2 better; the J call may be wrong. The CDR3 runs 13 residues. CDR1 and CDR2 from the germline V gene are GTSNPN and SVGIG (reference sequence).

The V and J genes are TRBV29-1 and TRBJ2-2; possible D gene TRBD1, 6 bases. CDR3 length: 17 residues. V lost 2 bases and J 2 bases, leaving 18 bases between the germline ends. The V gene's germline CDR1 is SQVTM and CDR2 ANQGSEA. CDR3 residues: CSVEIISRDTNTGELFF. The CDR3 coding sequence is TGCAGCGTTGAAATAATAAGCCGGGACACCAACACCGGGGAGCTGTTTTTT.

J is TRBJ2-6 and V is TRBV7-8; 7 nucleotides agree with TRBD1. V lost 5 bases to trimming and J lost 2 bases; unmatched junction nucleotides: 0. The germline V gene encodes CDR1 SGHVS and CDR2 FQNEAQ. The CDR3 contains 14 residues. The CDR3 loop is CASSQGAGANVLTF. The CDR3 bases are TGTGCCAGCAGCCAGGGGGCTGGGGCCAACGTCCTGACTTTC.

The chain carries TRBV5-4 and TRBJ1-1; the D is unclear. The CDR3 spans 13 residues. Germline assignment: CDR1 SGHNT and CDR2 YYREEE (reference sequence). Deletions cut 4 bases from V and 5 bases from J, with 12 bases between. In DNA form, the CDR3 reads TGTGCCAGCAGCCACCCCCTGGTAACTGAAGCTTTCTTT. It translates to CASSHPLVTEAFF.

This chain links TRBV5-1 with TRBJ2-5; 13 nucleotides match TRBD2. The junction had 12 bases not matched to a gene; V was cut back by 6 bases and J by 4 bases. Germline-derived CDR1 and CDR2 are SGHRS and YFSETQ. This CDR3 is 17 amino acids long. The CDR3 sequence: CASMKGGLAGVGETQYF. The CDR3 DNA is TGCGCCAGCATGAAAGGCGGACTAGCGGGGGTTGGAGAGACCCAGTACTTC.